What follows are 12 T cell receptor beta chains derived from one specimen sequenced in a study of response to subunit inactivated influenza vaccine. Each CDR3 protein is one row after TCRdb ran MiXCR on the RT-PCR reads. The data contain around 710,000 distinct CDR3 sequences, approximately 14% of them singletons. This material consisted of PBMCs from blood, taken less than 15 days before vaccination. The receptors here all came from a man aged 45 to 65 who received an inactivated influenza vaccine.

This clonotype was seen ten or more times. The chain joins TRBV5-1 to TRBJ2-3; 11 bases agree with TRBD2. The J segment lost 7 bases and the V segment lost 0 bases, leaving 10 bases of the junction unmatched. Per germline, CDR1 SGHRS and CDR2 YFSETQ. CDR3 size: 17 residues. The CDR3 protein is CASSLDLAGGLRNTQYF. CDR3 DNA sequence: TGCGCCAGCAGCTTGGATCTAGCGGGAGGCCTGAGGAATACGCAGTATTTT.

This clonotype turned up a few times. The chain couples TRBV12-3 or TRBV12-4 to TRBJ2-1; 13 bases map to TRBD2. This CDR3 spans 17 amino acids. Trimming removed 5 bases from V and 0 bases from J; junction bases left unmatched: 4. This CDR3 reads CASSGLAGESSYNEQFF. The CDR3 DNA reads TGTGCCAGCAGTGGACTAGCGGGGGAAAGCTCCTACAATGAGCAGTTCTTC.

This clonotype appeared a few times. This chain joins TRBV20-1 and TRBJ2-5; 11 nucleotides match TRBD2. J was trimmed by 2 bases and V by 3 bases; bases with no gene match: 5. There are 15 residues in the CDR3. Germline CDR1 reads DFQATT; CDR2 reads SNEGSKA (reference sequence). CDR3 residues: CSASRLAGLQETQYF. CDR3 nucleotides: TGCAGTGCTAGTAGACTAGCGGGACTACAAGAGACCCAGTACTTC.

This clonotype was detected a few times. The V and J genes are TRBV27 and TRBJ2-1; tentatively, D is TRBD2 (7 bases). Trimming stripped 6 bases from V and 8 bases from J, with 20 bases between. The CDR3 is made up of 15 amino acids. Germline CDR1 and CDR2: MNHEY and SMNVEV (reference sequence). CDR3 loop: CASSLAGRGFHEQFF. The CDR3 coding sequence is TGTGCCAGCAGCTTAGCAGGGAGGGGGTTTCATGAGCAGTTCTTC.

Only a few counts were recorded for this clonotype. The chain links TRBV7-2 to TRBJ2-7, with 7 bases matching TRBD2. Germline V gene data show CDR1 as SGHTA and CDR2 as FQGNSA. Trimming at V came to 0 bases and at J to 3 bases, leaving 5 bases not matched to a gene. The length of the CDR3 is 15 residues. The CDR3 nucleotides read TGTGCCAGCAGCTTAGCATCTGGGGGGGACTACGAGCAGTACTTC. Its protein product is CASSLASGGDYEQYF.

This clonotype was picked up a small number of times. The rearrangement joins TRBV19 to TRBJ2-3, with 9 positions matching TRBD1. CDR1 LNHDA and CDR2 SQIVND come from the germline V gene (reference sequence). The V gene end was trimmed by 5 bases and the J gene end by 4 bases; junction bases not matched to a gene: 7. The CDR3 sequence is 15 residues long. The CDR3 DNA reads TGTGCCAGTAGTTTGGACAGGGGATATTCAGATACGCAGTATTTT. It encodes CASSLDRGYSDTQYF.

This clonotype has ten or more counts. This chain joins TRBV4-3 and TRBJ2-5, with D unclear. The V and J ends lost 4 bases and 2 bases respectively, with 14 bases between them. The germline gives CDR1 LGHNA, CDR2 YSLEER. The CDR3 has 15 residues. The CDR3 nucleotides read TGCGCCAGCAGCCCCTCAGCAGTAGATCAAGAGACCCAGTACTTC. Amino acids: CASSPSAVDQETQYF.

This clonotype has a handful of counts. V gene TRBV10-3 combines with J gene TRBJ2-3, with a tentative D call TRBD1 (6 bases). This CDR3 has 13 residues. Germline CDR1 is ENHRY and CDR2 is SYGVKD. V lost 8 bases, J lost 2 bases, and 11 bases lay in between. Written as DNA, the CDR3 is TGTGCCATCGGGGGACAACACACAGATACGCAGTATTTT. This encodes CAIGGQHTDTQYF.

This rearrangement joins TRBV11-2 to TRBJ1-4; D might be TRBD1 (6 bases). V lost 2 bases and J lost 7, with 14 bases in between. Germline assignment: CDR1 SGHAT and CDR2 FQNNGV. CDR3 size: 15 residues. This chain's CDR3 is CASSLTRQGSEKLFF. CDR3 sequence (DNA): TGTGCCAGCAGCTTAACGCGGCAGGGGAGTGAAAAACTGTTTTTT.

This clonotype occurred a few times. The chain joins TRBV3-1 to TRBJ2-7; a weak D match, TRBD2 (6 bases). The CDR3 is 16 residues long. V lost 4 bases, J lost 1 base, and 17 bases lay in between. CDR1 and CDR2 (germline): LGHDT, YNNKEL (reference sequence). CDR3 in amino acids: CASSPRGSGPSYEQYF. In DNA form, the CDR3 reads TGTGCCAGCAGCCCCCGGGGTAGCGGACCTTCCTACGAGCAGTACTTC.

This clonotype came up many times. The chain combines TRBV5-6 with TRBJ2-3; TRBD1 might be the D (5 bases). Trimming took off 0 bases at V and 2 bases at J, with 7 bases between the two ends. Germline CDR1 reads SGHDT; CDR2 reads YYEEEE. This CDR3 spans 14 amino acids. The DNA for the CDR3 is TGTGCCAGCAGCTTGGTACAGGCCACAGATACGCAGTATTTT. Amino acids: CASSLVQATDTQYF.

This clonotype was recorded at least ten times. The gene calls are TRBV2 and TRBJ2-7; no clear D. The CDR3 extends over 12 amino acids. V was shortened by 6 bases and J by 3 bases, with 9 bases between the two germline ends. Germline V gives CDR1 SNHLY, CDR2 FYNNEI. This CDR3 reads CASSPNSYEQYF. The CDR3 coding sequence is TGTGCCAGCAGCCCTAACAGCTACGAGCAGTACTTC.